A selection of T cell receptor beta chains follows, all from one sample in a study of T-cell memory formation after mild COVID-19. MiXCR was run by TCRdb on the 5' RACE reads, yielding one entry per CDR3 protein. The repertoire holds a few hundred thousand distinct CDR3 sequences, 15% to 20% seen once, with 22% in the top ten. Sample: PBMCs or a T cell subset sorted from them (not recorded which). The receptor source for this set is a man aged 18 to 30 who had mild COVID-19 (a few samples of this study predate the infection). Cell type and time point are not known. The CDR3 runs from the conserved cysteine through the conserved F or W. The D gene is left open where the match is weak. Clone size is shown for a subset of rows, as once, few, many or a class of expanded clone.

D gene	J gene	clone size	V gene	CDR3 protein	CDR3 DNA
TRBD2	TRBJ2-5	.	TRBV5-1	CASSLAGGPWETQYF	TGCGCCAGCAGCTTGGCGGGGGGGCCGTGGGAGACCCAGTACTTC
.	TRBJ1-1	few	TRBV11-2	CASSLGPSTEAFF	TGTGCCAGCAGCCTCGGCCCGAGCACTGAAGCTTTCTTT
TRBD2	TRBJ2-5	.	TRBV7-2	CASSPRTSGRIETQYF	TGTGCCAGCAGCCCCCGCACTAGCGGGAGGATAGAGACCCAGTACTTC
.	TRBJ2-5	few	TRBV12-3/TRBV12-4	CASSPLWGLETQYF	TGTGCCAGCAGTCCCCTCTGGGGGTTGGAGACCCAGTACTTC
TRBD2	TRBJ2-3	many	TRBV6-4	CASSATSGGTDTQYF	TGTGCCAGCAGTGCAACTAGCGGGGGCACAGATACGCAGTATTTT
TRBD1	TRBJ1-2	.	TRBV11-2	CASSPGQGGSYTF	TGTGCCAGCAGCCCTGGACAGGGCGGGAGCTACACCTTC
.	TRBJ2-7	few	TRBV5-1	CASSLAPGLDYEQYF	TGCGCCAGCAGCTTGGCCCCAGGACTCGACTACGAGCAGTACTTC
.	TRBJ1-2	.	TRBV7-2	CASSLVQTVNYGYTF	TGTGCCAGCAGCTTAGTTCAGACAGTTAACTATGGCTACACCTTC
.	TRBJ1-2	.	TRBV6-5	CASQRRQGGYTF	TGTGCCAGTCAACGACGGCAGGGTGGCTACACCTTC
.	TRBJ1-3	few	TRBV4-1	CASSRNAALRIGNTIYF	TGCGCCAGCAGCCGGAACGCGGCGCTTCGGATCGGAAACACCATATATTTT
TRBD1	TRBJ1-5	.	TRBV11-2	CASSSRGGQHQPQHF	TGTGCCAGCAGTTCCCGGGGGGGACAGCATCAGCCCCAGCATTTT
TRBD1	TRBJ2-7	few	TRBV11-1	CASSLGTGWFEQYF	TGTGCCAGCAGCCTCGGGACAGGGTGGTTCGAGCAGTACTTC
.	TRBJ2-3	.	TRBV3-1	CASSQDPWGADTQYF	TGTGCCAGCAGCCAAGATCCTTGGGGGGCAGATACGCAGTATTTT
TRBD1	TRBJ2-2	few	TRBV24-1	CATSDRRTGGATGELFF	TGTGCCACCAGTGATAGACGGACAGGGGGCGCAACCGGGGAGCTGTTTTTT
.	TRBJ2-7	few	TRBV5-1	CASSQLPLGDGIYEQYF	TGCGCCAGCAGCCAACTCCCGCTGGGGGATGGAATCTACGAGCAGTACTTC
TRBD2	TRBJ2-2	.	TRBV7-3	CAGGRGSNTGELFF	TGTGCCGGGGGGAGGGGCTCGAACACCGGGGAGCTGTTTTTT
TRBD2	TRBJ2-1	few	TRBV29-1	CSVVPAGENNEQFF	TGCAGCGTCGTTCCAGCGGGGGAAAACAATGAGCAGTTCTTC
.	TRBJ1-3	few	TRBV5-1	CASSSSQGNTIYF	TGCGCCAGCAGCTCCTCCCAGGGAAACACCATATATTTT
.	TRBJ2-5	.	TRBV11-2	CASSLDRGQTQYF	TGTGCCAGCAGCTTAGATCGGGGGCAGACCCAGTACTTC
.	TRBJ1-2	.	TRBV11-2	CASSLVMGDFVSGYTF	TGTGCCAGCAGCTTAGTGATGGGGGACTTCGTCTCTGGCTACACCTTC
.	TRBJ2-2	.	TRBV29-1	CSVESDTGELFF	TGCAGCGTAGAAAGTGACACCGGGGAGCTGTTTTTT
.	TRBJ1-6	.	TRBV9	CASSAGGDISPLHF	TGTGCCAGCAGCGCCGGTGGGGACATCTCACCCCTCCACTTT
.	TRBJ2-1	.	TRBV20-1	CSARDRAYNEQFF	TGCAGTGCTAGAGACAGGGCGTACAATGAGCAGTTCTTC
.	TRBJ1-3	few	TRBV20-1	CSASREGAGNTIYF	TGCAGTGCTTCGCGGGAGGGGGCTGGAAACACCATATATTTT
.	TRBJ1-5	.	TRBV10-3	CAITAGINQPQHF	TGTGCCATCACCGCGGGGATCAATCAGCCCCAGCATTTT
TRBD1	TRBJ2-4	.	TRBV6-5	CASSPVGTGGPTKNIQYF	TGTGCCAGCAGCCCGGTTGGGACAGGGGGCCCAACCAAAAACATTCAGTACTTC
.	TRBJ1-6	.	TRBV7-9	CASSPTQGLYNSPLHF	TGTGCCAGCAGTCCGACTCAGGGGTTATATAATTCACCCCTCCACTTT
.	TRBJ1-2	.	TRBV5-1	CASSLSGVDGYTF	TGCGCCAGCAGCCTGTCGGGGGTCGATGGCTACACCTTC